This entry is about one T cell receptor (beta chain). This sample was included in a study of blood T cells in healthy people across ages. This CDR3 contains 14 residues. The trim removed 5 bases at V and 3 bases at J, leaving 9 bases unmatched. Germline lookup yields CDR1 DFQATT and CDR2 SNEGSKA (reference sequence). The second PCR ran roughly 7 to 12 cycles with a sample-barcoded 5' primer and J-beta primers. From the 5' RACE reads, TCRdb called clonotypes with MiXCR, one entry per CDR3 protein. The table has 550,000 to 600,000 distinct CDR3 sequences, around half seen once. The chain carries TRBV20-1 and TRBJ2-7; 8 positions match TRBD1. The sequenced material came from blood. This clonotype originated in an older man in good health. This CDR3 reads CSAAQGTGLYEQYF. The CDR3, as DNA: TGCAGTGCTGCCCAGGGGACAGGACTCTACGAGCAGTACTTC.